The clone carrying this T cell receptor beta chain was detected only once. Antigen: not known. One end of the junction is discordant with germline, which a read error may explain. The study team obtained lesional scalp punch biopsies and peripheral blood from alopecia areata patients. The CDR3 is 12 residues long. These data originate in a study of CD8+ T cells in alopecia areata. Study-level background: Among treated patients, oral tofacitinib was administered at 5 to 10 mg twice daily.

After isolation, RNA underwent reverse transcription to generate cDNA as the sequencing template. The assay was immunoSEQ multiplex PCR, and TCRdb's table has in-frame clones only and misses some. The sample records some 11,000 clones, about 60% being singletons. Study observations and caveats: Across lesional scalp, and particularly alopecia totalis/universalis, clonality surpassed that of normal scalp.

Sequenced input: skin. V usage is TRBV5-3 and J usage is TRBJ1-1, with a possible D match to TRBD1 (5 bases). Being an ORF, TRBV5-3 has a function that is uncertain. The sequence came from a human donor with alopecia areata. In DNA form, the CDR3 reads TGTGCCAGCAGCTTGGGGGTCACTGAAGCTTTCTTT. Translating gives CASSLGVTEAFF.